These 13 T cell receptor beta chains originate from one sample sequenced in a study of cytomegalovirus exposure and HLA in healthy donors. Amplification used 60 Vbeta primers and 13 Jbeta primers. The data were produced by immunoSEQ multiplex PCR, yet TCRdb's version contains in-frame clones alone and is incomplete. The sample consists of 90,000 to 130,000 clones, about 80% of them appearing once. The sequenced sample consisted of PBMCs. The receptors shown here come from a man younger than 45 in good health and CMV-seropositive.

This clone showed up just a few times. This chain links TRBV25-1 with TRBJ1-1, with D maybe TRBD1 (5 bases). V lost 6 bases to trimming and J lost 1 base, with 9 bases between them. The germline V gene encodes CDR1 MGHDK and CDR2 SYGVNS. The length of the CDR3 is 13 residues. DNA for the CDR3: TGTGCCAGCAGACCCGACAGGAACACTGAAGCTTTCTTT. Translating it yields CASRPDRNTEAFF.

This rearrangement joins TRBV28 to TRBJ1-5; 9 positions match TRBD1. The CDR3 contains 14 residues. Trimming took 4 bases from V and 5 from J; bases not matched to a gene: 3. Germline loops: CDR1 MDHEN, CDR2 SYDVKM. The CDR3 DNA sequence: TGTGCCAGCAGTTCTGGACAGGGGCATCAGCCCCAGCATTTT. It specifies CASSSGQGHQPQHF.

The gene calls are TRBV7-9 and TRBJ1-4, with D possibly TRBD1 on 5 matching bases. Germline loops: CDR1 SEHNR, CDR2 FQNEAQ (reference sequence). The CDR3 extends over 18 amino acids. The V end lost 5 bases, the J end lost 0 bases, and 19 bases lay between the germline ends. The CDR3 loop is CASSETRRGMATNEKLFF. CDR3 DNA: TGTGCCAGCAGCGAAACCCGTCGGGGGATGGCAACTAATGAAAAACTGTTTTTT. The full variable domain, its missing parts supplied by reference TRBV7-9 and TRBJ1-4, is DTGVSQNPRHKITKRGQNVTFRCDPISEHNRLYWYRQTLGQGPEFLTYFQNEAQLEKSRLLSDRFSAERPKGSFSTLEIQRTEQGDSAMYLCASSETRRGMATNEKLFFGSGTQLSVL.

CDR3 in amino acids: CASSPGGYEQFF. CDR3 DNA sequence: TGTGCCAGCAGCCCCGGGGGGTATGAGCAGTTCTTC. The V call is TRBV5-4, the J call TRBJ2-1; TRBD2 matches at 7 bases. The CDR3 has 12 residues. CDR1 SGHNT and CDR2 YYREEE come from the germline V gene (reference sequence). V was pared by 4 bases and J by 8 bases, with 3 bases of the junction left unmatched.

The chain combines TRBV18 with TRBJ2-7; TRBD2 matches 7 bases. Trimming took 2 bases from V and 2 from J; bases not matched to a gene: 6. CDR3 size: 15 residues. Germline CDR1 reads KGHSH; CDR2 reads LQKENI. This CDR3 is CASSPSGDSTYEQYF. DNA for the CDR3: TGTGCCAGCTCACCAAGCGGGGACTCAACCTACGAGCAGTACTTC.

The genes are TRBV6-6 and TRBJ1-2, with D perhaps matching TRBD1 (6 bases). This CDR3 region has 15 residues. Germline V lookup: CDR1 MNHNY, CDR2 SVGAGI (reference sequence). V was clipped by 0 bases and J by 7 bases, with 15 bases between them. The CDR3: CASSYSTVQGSGYTF. In DNA, the CDR3 is TGTGCCAGCAGTTACTCGACGGTCCAGGGGTCTGGCTACACCTTC.

The chain joins TRBV7-2 to TRBJ2-7, with 7 positions matching TRBD1. J gave up 0 bases and V 3 bases, and 5 bases lay outside the gene matches. The germline gives CDR1 SGHTA, CDR2 FQGNSA. The CDR3 length is 15 residues. Written as DNA, the CDR3 is TGTGCCAGCAGCTTTTTTCAGGGGGTCTCCTACGAGCAGTACTTC. Translated, it gives CASSFFQGVSYEQYF. Complete variable domain (other parts from reference TRBV7-2 and TRBJ2-7): GAGVSQSPSNKVTEKGKDVELRCDPISGHTALYWYRQSLGQGLEFLIYFQGNSAPDKSGLPSDRFSAERTGGSVSTLTIQRTQQEDSAVYLCASSFFQGVSYEQYFGPGTRLTVT.

The chain has TRBV7-2 and TRBJ1-2, with D possibly TRBD1 on 6 matching bases. CDR1 is SGHTA, CDR2 FQGNSA, per germline. V was cut by 1 base and J by 4 bases, with 16 bases left in between. The CDR3 runs 16 residues. Here the CDR3 DNA reads TGTGCCAGCAGCTTAGGGGGCAGGGGCCTTGGCTATGGCTACACCTTC. It yields the protein CASSLGGRGLGYGYTF.

CDR3 in DNA: TGTGCCAGCAGTACCCAAAGGCGGGGGGGCTCCTACGAGCAGTACTTC. Its translation is CASSTQRRGGSYEQYF. The chain recombines TRBV28 with TRBJ2-7, with 9 bases that match TRBD2. In germline, CDR1 is MDHEN, CDR2 SYDVKM. The V and J ends lost 5 bases and 0 bases, in that order; junction bases with no gene match: 8. This CDR3 region has 16 residues. Variable domain in full (rest from reference TRBV28 and TRBJ2-7): DVKVTQSSRYLVKRTGEKVFLECVQDMDHENMFWYRQDPGLGLRLIYFSYDVKMKEKGDIPEGYSVSREKKERFSLILESASTNQTSMYLCASSTQRRGGSYEQYFGPGTRLTVT.

In this sample, this clone turned up a few times. The rearrangement joins TRBV19 to TRBJ2-5; TRBD1 matches at 8 bases. V lost 4 bases, J lost 7 bases, and 14 bases stayed unmatched. The CDR3 spans 16 residues. CDR1 is LNHDA and CDR2 is SQIVND in the germline V gene (reference sequence). CDR3 region: CASSTRGTGGDATQYF. CDR3 DNA sequence: TGTGCCAGTAGTACCAGGGGGACAGGAGGAGATGCGACCCAGTACTTC.

The V call is TRBV19, the J call TRBJ1-5; D perhaps matches TRBD1 (6 bases). The CDR3 is 16 residues long. V dropped 4 bases and J dropped 4 bases, with 17 bases sitting between them. Germline CDR1 is LNHDA and CDR2 is SQIVND (reference sequence). The chain's CDR3 is CASSSDRWSRNQPQHF. The CDR3 coding sequence is TGTGCCAGTAGTAGTGACAGGTGGTCACGAAATCAGCCCCAGCATTTT.

CDR3 in amino acids: CASSPNPGTGYYNEQFF. The CDR3, as DNA: TGCGCCAGCAGCCCGAACCCCGGGACAGGGTACTACAATGAGCAGTTCTTC. This sequence joins TRBV5-1 and TRBJ2-1; 9 nucleotides align to TRBD1. CDR1 SGHRS and CDR2 YFSETQ come from the germline V gene. CDR3 length: 17 residues. Unmatched junction bases numbered 11, after V lost 4 bases and J lost 3 bases. Complete variable domain (other parts from reference TRBV5-1 and TRBJ2-1): KAGVTQTPRYLIKTRGQQVTLSCSPISGHRSVSWYQQTPGQGLQFLFEYFSETQRNKGNFPGRFSGRQFSNSRSEMNVSTLELGDSALYLCASSPNPGTGYYNEQFFGPGTRLTVL.

The chain carries TRBV19 and TRBJ2-2; 12 nucleotides match TRBD1. V shed 1 base, J shed 6 bases, and the junction held 6 bases outside the gene matches. In germline, CDR1 is LNHDA, CDR2 SQIVND (reference sequence). The CDR3 is 17 residues long. The CDR3 sequence is CASSIVVGTGGPGELFF. The DNA for the CDR3 is TGTGCCAGTAGTATAGTAGTGGGGACAGGGGGCCCCGGGGAGCTGTTTTTT. The full variable domain, rest sourced from reference TRBV19 and TRBJ2-2, is DGGITQSPKYLFRKEGQNVTLSCEQNLNHDAMYWYRQDPGQGLRLIYYSQIVNDFQKGDIAEGYSVSREKKESFPLTVTSAQKNPTAFYLCASSIVVGTGGPGELFFGEGSRLTVL.